Listed below are T cell receptor beta chains from one sample, sequenced in a study of blood T cells in healthy people across ages. MiXCR, run by TCRdb on the 5' RACE reads, gives a single entry per CDR3 protein. The sample consists of about 1.8 million distinct CDR3 sequences, about 50% of them appearing once. Source material: blood. The receptors stem from a woman aged 40 to 50 in good health. The CDR3 runs from the conserved cysteine through the conserved F or W. A D gene is named only where the DNA matches it firmly. Clone size is given for some rows only: seen once, a few or many times, or a class if the clone is expanded.

V gene,D gene,clone size,J gene,CDR3 DNA,CDR3 protein
TRBV4-3,NA,NA,TRBJ1-6,TGCGCCAGCAGCCAGATAAGGGGCTCCTATAATTCACCCCTCCACTTT,CASSQIRGSYNSPLHF
TRBV20-1,TRBD1,NA,TRBJ1-1,TGCAGTGCCGTAACCCCGACAGGGAGAGACACTGAAGCTTTCTTT,CSAVTPTGRDTEAFF
TRBV25-1,TRBD2,NA,TRBJ2-6,TGTGCCAGCAGTGAATTCCGCGGGGGGCCAGGGGCCAACGTCCTGACTTTC,CASSEFRGGPGANVLTF
TRBV20-1,NA,NA,TRBJ2-7,TGCAGTGCTAGACTAGGGGGAGCTCAAGAGACCCGGTACTTC,CSARLGGAQETRYF
TRBV7-8,NA,NA,TRBJ2-5,TGTGCCAGCAGCTTAGTCAGGGATTTTTTAGAGACCCAGTACTTC,CASSLVRDFLETQYF
TRBV7-2,NA,many,TRBJ2-3,TGTGCCAGCAGCTTCCTAGATACGCAGTATTTT,CASSFLDTQYF
TRBV11-2,TRBD2,NA,TRBJ2-3,TGTGCCAGCAGCTTTCCCTTTTCAGCGGGGGGAGACACAGATACGCAGTATTTT,CASSFPFSAGGDTDTQYF
TRBV7-2,NA,once,TRBJ2-3,TGTGCCAGCATCCTTAGCCGGGGAGTGATAGATACGCAGTATTTT,CASILSRGVIDTQYF
TRBV29-1,NA,NA,TRBJ1-5,TGCAGCGTTGGGGACCGAGTCAATCAGCCCCAGCATTTT,CSVGDRVNQPQHF
TRBV20-1,TRBD2,few,TRBJ2-1,TGCAGTGCTAGTCGGGGACTAGCGGGGGCTGAACAGTTCTTC,CSASRGLAGAEQFF
TRBV28,NA,NA,TRBJ2-5,TGTGCCAGCATCCCAAGGGGGACCCCTGGCCAGTACTTC,CASIPRGTPGQYF
TRBV7-8,NA,NA,TRBJ2-7,TGTGCCAGCAGCTTAGCGCCCCTCGGTTTGCGGAAGATGGGGGAGCAGTACTTC,CASSLAPLGLRKMGEQYF
TRBV20-1,TRBD2,few,TRBJ2-3,TGCAGTGCTAGAGCGGACCGGGGGGAAAACACAGATACGCAGTATTTT,CSARADRGENTDTQYF
TRBV7-2,NA,NA,TRBJ2-7,TGTGCCAGCATCTTAGCTGCGGTCGAGCAGTACTTC,CASILAAVEQYF